This T cell receptor beta chain originates from a study of cytomegalovirus exposure and HLA in healthy donors. The primer mix had 60 Vbeta and 13 Jbeta primers. Study processing details: The authors later counted 65 million to 80 million unique TCR beta chains, roughly 11 million of them shared. Sequencing used immunoSEQ multiplex PCR; TCRdb keeps in-frame clones, though not all of them. V and J calls and clone size are those listed in that table; D and trimming were worked out from the DNA. The sample has around 300,000 clones; 84% are singletons. Study outcomes and limitations: A link between a missense DCLRE1C variant and TCR beta V- and J-gene trimming emerged from a later analysis. It emerged from a later analysis that several of the most significant clusters appeared to be linked to common viral pathogens.

Worth noting for this clone: Its antigen is still unknown.

This receptor was identified in a woman in her thirties or forties in good health and CMV-seropositive. The sequencing input was PBMCs.

The CDR3 is CASSPLGQEAGNTIYF. The CDR3 nucleotides read TGTGCCAGCTCACCCCTGGGACAGGAGGCCGGAAACACCATATATTTT. The chain combines TRBV18 with TRBJ1-3; 8 bases align to TRBD1. V dropped 3 bases and J dropped 4; count of bases not matched to a gene: 8. There are 16 residues in the CDR3. The germline V gene encodes CDR1 KGHSH and CDR2 LQKENI.